Listed below are T cell receptor beta chains from one sample, sequenced in a study of cytomegalovirus exposure and HLA in healthy donors. Measured with immunoSEQ multiplex PCR; TCRdb has only the in-frame clones, and not every one. The sample has around 92,000 clones; approximately 72% are singletons. Source material: PBMCs. These receptors all stem from a female donor in good health and CMV-seropositive. The CDR3 runs from the conserved cysteine through the conserved F or W. A D gene is named only where the DNA matches it firmly. The listing skips clone size in some rows; elsewhere it reads once, few, many or a size class.

-	TRBV28	TRBJ1-1	-	TGTGCCAGCAGTGTCCGTCCGGGGAACACTGAAGCTTTCTTT	CASSVRPGNTEAFF
TRBD2	TRBV6-1	TRBJ2-5	-	TGTGCCAGCAGTACACTAGCGGGGGACCAAGAGACCCAGTACTTC	CASSTLAGDQETQYF
-	TRBV28	TRBJ1-5	-	TGTGCCAGCAGTTCACAAGGAGTTACGAATCAGCCCCAGCATTTT	CASSSQGVTNQPQHF
-	TRBV7-2	TRBJ2-7	once	TGTGCCAGCAGCAAAGGGGGGGGATCCCTCCTGGGGCAGTACTTC	CASSKGGGSLLGQYF
TRBD1	TRBV19	TRBJ1-1	-	TGTGCCATTAAAGACAGGGCAAACACTGAAGCTTTCTTT	CAIKDRANTEAFF
TRBD2	TRBV7-2	TRBJ2-7	-	TGTGCCAGCTCTCCTCGTGGGGGGGCCTACGAGCAGTACTTC	CASSPRGGAYEQYF
-	TRBV5-1	TRBJ1-4	-	TGCGCCAGCAGCTTGGGACACCTTAATGAAAAACTGTTTTTT	CASSLGHLNEKLFF
TRBD1	TRBV15	TRBJ2-1	-	TGTGCCACCAGGGGGGGGACAGGGGGCTGGAATGAGCAGTTCTTC	CATRGGTGGWNEQFF
-	TRBV5-1	TRBJ2-5	-	TGCGCCAGCAGTCGGGGGCGGGAGGAGACCCAGTACTTC	CASSRGREETQYF
-	TRBV4-3	TRBJ1-5	-	TGCGCCAGCAGCCAAGTCTCGGGGGACAATCAGCCCCAGCATTTT	CASSQVSGDNQPQHF
-	TRBV7-6	TRBJ2-3	-	TGTGCCAGCAGCTTAGGTGGGGCAACAGATACGCAGTATTTT	CASSLGGATDTQYF
-	TRBV9	TRBJ2-2	-	TGTGCCAGCAGCCTTCGACTGGGGAACACCGGGGAGCTGTTTTTT	CASSLRLGNTGELFF
TRBD1	TRBV5-1	TRBJ1-2	-	TGCGCCAGCGCCCCAGGGGGCGACTATGGCTACACCTTC	CASAPGGDYGYTF
TRBD1	TRBV5-8	TRBJ2-7	-	TGTGCCAGCGCGTTCAGGGGGCGTATCGACGAGCAGTACTTC	CASAFRGRIDEQYF
-	TRBV29-1	TRBJ1-3	-	TGCAGCACCCGGACAGACTCTGGAAACACCATATATTTT	CSTRTDSGNTIYF
TRBD1	TRBV9	TRBJ1-2	-	TGTGCCAGCAGCAGACCTAGGGACAGGGAAGACTATGGCTACACCTTC	CASSRPRDREDYGYTF
TRBD1	TRBV9	TRBJ1-2	-	TGTGCCAGCAGCGCCACCGGGACAGGACGAAGCTACACCTTC	CASSATGTGRSYTF
-	TRBV7-2	TRBJ2-1	-	TGTGCCAGCAGCTTCGGGGAATTTGGTGAGCAGTTCTTC	CASSFGEFGEQFF
TRBD1	TRBV7-3	TRBJ2-1	-	TGTGCCAGCAGACCTACAGGGGTCGATGAGCAGTTCTTC	CASRPTGVDEQFF
-	TRBV11-1	TRBJ2-5	-	TGTGCCAGCAGCTTAGGAGCGGGTGCGGAGACCCAGTACTTC	CASSLGAGAETQYF
TRBD2	TRBV6-5	TRBJ2-5	-	TGTGCCAGCAGGCCCGCCGGGACTAGCGGGGAGACCCAGTACTTC	CASRPAGTSGETQYF
TRBD2	TRBV2	TRBJ2-5	-	TGTGCCAGCAGCCCGGGACTAGCGAGAGAGACCCAGTACTTC	CASSPGLARETQYF
TRBD2	TRBV4-1	TRBJ2-3	-	TGCGCCAGCCGTACTAGCGGGAACCCCACAGATACGCAGTATTTT	CASRTSGNPTDTQYF
-	TRBV15	TRBJ1-4	few	TGTGCCACCAGCAGAGAGGCAGGGCAAGAAAAACTGTTTTTT	CATSREAGQEKLFF
-	TRBV7-2	TRBJ2-7	-	TGTGCCAGCAGCTTAGAGCCGTACGAGCAGTACTTC	CASSLEPYEQYF
-	TRBV5-1	TRBJ2-5	-	TGCGCCAGCAGCCAACAGAGCTACCAAGAGACCCAGTACTTC	CASSQQSYQETQYF
-	TRBV5-1	TRBJ1-2	once	TGCGCCAGCAGCTTGGGTGTATCGTATGGCAGGTTGGGCGGCTACACCTTC	CASSLGVSYGRLGGYTF
-	TRBV6-1	TRBJ1-4	-	TGTGCCAGCAGTGTCCCCGGGACTCCCGAAAAACTGTTTTTT	CASSVPGTPEKLFF
TRBD1	TRBV4-3	TRBJ2-3	-	TGCGCCAGCAGCCAAGAGGGACAGCTAACAGATACGCAGTATTTT	CASSQEGQLTDTQYF
-	TRBV28	TRBJ1-2	-	TGTGCCAGCAGTTTAGAACAGATCTATGGCTACACCTTC	CASSLEQIYGYTF
TRBD1	TRBV7-2	TRBJ2-7	-	TGTGCCAGCAGCCGGCACGGGACAGGGGGCATCGAGCAGTACTTC	CASSRHGTGGIEQYF
-	TRBV21-1	TRBJ1-4	-	TGTGCCAGCAGCAAAGCGTGGAGGACAGTTAATGAAAAACTGTTTTTT	CASSKAWRTVNEKLFF
-	TRBV4-3	TRBJ2-7	-	TGCGCCAGCAGCCAAGATCTTCCCCCGGCGGCCGAGCAGTACTTC	CASSQDLPPAAEQYF
-	TRBV6-6	TRBJ2-1	-	TGTGCCAGCACTAGGGGTAGCTCGCGGCAGTTCTTC	CASTRGSSRQFF
-	TRBV25-1	TRBJ2-4	-	TGTGCCAGCAGTGAATATGGCGGAATCGAGCCCCAGTACTTC	CASSEYGGIEPQYF
TRBD2	TRBV7-9	TRBJ2-2	-	TGTGCCAGCAGCCTTAGCGGGAGCCCCCCCGGGGAGCTGTTTTTT	CASSLSGSPPGELFF
-	TRBV29-1	TRBJ2-7	-	TGCAGCGTCTACACAGACTCCGGCGGGCCTCACTACGAGCAGTACTTC	CSVYTDSGGPHYEQYF
-	TRBV19	TRBJ1-1	-	TGTGCCAGTAGTCGCGCGAACACTGAAGCTTTCTTT	CASSRANTEAFF
TRBD1	TRBV6-1	TRBJ2-1	-	TGTGCCAGCAGTGTTAACAGGGGGCTCTCCTACAATGAGCAGTTCTTC	CASSVNRGLSYNEQFF
TRBD1	TRBV7-2	TRBJ1-6	-	TGTGCCAGCAGCTTAGAGGGGACAGGGTCTAATTCACCCCTCCACTTT	CASSLEGTGSNSPLHF
-	TRBV6-5	TRBJ1-1	few	TGTGCCAGCAGTTACCCTGAAGGAGTCGCTTTCTTT	CASSYPEGVAFF
TRBD2	TRBV28	TRBJ2-7	-	TGTGCCAGCAGACGGACTAGGGGCGAGCAGTACTTC	CASRRTRGEQYF
-	TRBV19	TRBJ1-6	-	TGTGCCAGTAGTTCACGACGGCGGGAATATTCACCCCTCCACTTT	CASSSRRREYSPLHF
-	TRBV28	TRBJ1-2	-	TGTGCCAGCAGTTTACGCCAGGGAGGAAATGGCTACACCTTC	CASSLRQGGNGYTF
-	TRBV30	TRBJ1-5	few	TGTGCCTGGAGCCCCCTTCAAGGAGGGCCCCAGCATTTT	CAWSPLQGGPQHF
TRBD2	TRBV25-1	TRBJ2-3	-	TGTGCCAGCAGTGAATTGGGGCGGGAGGACACAGATACGCAGTATTTT	CASSELGREDTDTQYF
-	TRBV9	TRBJ1-1	few	TGTGCCAGCAGCGTAGCGGGTTATGACACTGAAGCTTTCTTT	CASSVAGYDTEAFF
-	TRBV5-1	TRBJ2-7	-	TGCGCCAGCAGCTTTTCGGGAACCTACGAGCAGTACTTC	CASSFSGTYEQYF
TRBD1	TRBV9	TRBJ1-2	-	TGTGCCAGCAGCCCCCGGGACAGGGGGCTTGGCTACACCTTC	CASSPRDRGLGYTF
TRBD1	TRBV13	TRBJ2-7	-	TGTGCCGGCCCGACGGGACAGGAGAGGTACGAGCAGTACTTC	CAGPTGQERYEQYF
TRBD1	TRBV9	TRBJ1-2	-	TGTGCCAGCAGCGTAGAGGACAGGATCTATGGCTACACCTTC	CASSVEDRIYGYTF
-	TRBV4-3	TRBJ2-5	-	TGCGCCAGCAGCCAATCAGCGTTGAGAGAAGAGACCCAGTACTTC	CASSQSALREETQYF
-	TRBV9	TRBJ1-2	few	TGTGCCAGCAGCCTCTCAGGGTTGGATGGCTACACCTTC	CASSLSGLDGYTF
-	TRBV15	TRBJ2-7	-	TGTGCCACCAGCAGAGGGAGCGGAGCCTCCTACGAGCAGTACTTC	CATSRGSGASYEQYF
-	TRBV7-2	TRBJ2-5	-	TGTGCCAGCAGTATACAGGGTCAGGAGACCCAGTACTTC	CASSIQGQETQYF
-	TRBV29-1	TRBJ2-1	few	TGCAGCGTTATGACACCATCTCTAAACAATGAGCAGTTCTTC	CSVMTPSLNNEQFF
-	TRBV5-4	TRBJ2-7	-	TGTGCCAGCAGCTTGGGCCAGTCCTACGAGCAGTACTTC	CASSLGQSYEQYF